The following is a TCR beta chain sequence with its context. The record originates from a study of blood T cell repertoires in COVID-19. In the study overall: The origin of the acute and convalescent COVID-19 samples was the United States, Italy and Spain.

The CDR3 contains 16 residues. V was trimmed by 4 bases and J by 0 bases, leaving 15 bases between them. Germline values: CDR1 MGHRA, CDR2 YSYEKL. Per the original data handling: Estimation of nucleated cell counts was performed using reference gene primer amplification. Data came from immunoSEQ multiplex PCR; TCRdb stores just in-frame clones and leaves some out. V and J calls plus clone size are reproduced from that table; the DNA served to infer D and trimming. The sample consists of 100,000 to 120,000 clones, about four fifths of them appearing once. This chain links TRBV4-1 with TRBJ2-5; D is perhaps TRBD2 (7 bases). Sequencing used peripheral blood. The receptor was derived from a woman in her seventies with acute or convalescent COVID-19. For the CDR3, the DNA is TGCGCCAGCAGCCCGCAAGCGCGGGGGCACCAAGAGACCCAGTACTTC. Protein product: CASSPQARGHQETQYF.